This TCR beta chain was found in a study of shared clonotypes between healthy human individuals. Overall study results and limits: When compared with the clonotypes that were shared by all four sorted-subset donors, the non-shared clonotypes turned out to have lower generation probabilities. In the sorted subsets, rarefaction showed sequencing was incomplete despite large depth.

The CDR3 is 14 amino acids. Germline-derived CDR1 and CDR2 are SNHLY and FYNNEI. Trimming shortened V by 4 bases and J by 0 bases, and 7 bases separated the two germline ends. Deep was the level used in running the assay. The authors loaded around 200 ng DNA, 30,000 to 35,000 T cell genomes, into sorted-subset replicate PCRs. Assay: immunoSEQ multiplex PCR; the TCRdb copy retains only in-frame clones and omits some. The sample comprises about 2.4 million clones, around 94% of which are singletons, and about 0.13% rests with the top ten. As regards this clone: Its antigen remains unidentified.

The source of this sequence is a man aged 18 to 30 in good health. V usage is TRBV2 and J usage is TRBJ1-3; no reliable D call. Input material: naive CD4+ T cells sorted from blood. As to subset: CD45RA+ positively selected. CDR3 bases: TGTGCCAGCAGTGTGTATATCTCTGGAAACACCATATATTTT. This codes for CASSVYISGNTIYF.